This T cell receptor (beta chain) originates from a study of identical twins (dated by TCRdb to the mid-2010s). A note on the overall study: To test whether fetal clonotypes persist, the study used deep sequencing on TCR alpha and beta repertoires from monozygotic twins, unrelated adults of various ages, and cord blood. To rule out contamination, the twin experiments were replicated at different times with different library preparation protocols.

Beyond this particular receptor, the publication reports: Fewer insertions were carried by abundant cord blood beta clonotypes; a weaker similar trend was observed in young adult naive repertoires, while no such trend was observed in memory repertoires. Compared with coincidental sharing between unrelated individuals, out-of-frame TCR alpha sequences shared between twins had an excess of sequences with low generation probability. In monozygotic twins, out-of-frame TCR alpha sharing was systematically underestimated by recombination models, although the models agreed with sharing between unrelated individuals. Conclusions relied on cross-sectional statistical analysis, since the same donors could not be followed over many years. In beta out-of-frame sequences, excess twin sharing was weaker, because having fewer shared sequences lowered the signal-to-noise ratio. Zero-insertion analyses could be partly confounded by invariant T cells such as MAIT and iNKT, though diverse VJ usage argued against such confounding for most clonotypes.

Concerning this clonotype itself: Its recognized antigen is unknown. No base quality information exists; no much larger clone differs at one position.

Library prep was done by 5' RACE. Sequenced using an Illumina HiSeq 2000. Template switching added a universal primer binding site, and the final cDNA carried a unique molecular identifier that allowed TCR cDNA molecules to be counted accurately. Specific primers in the conserved constant-segment region were used to synthesize first-strand cDNA for TCR alpha and beta chains. To control for contamination, every cDNA library was double barcoded, receiving both a SMART-Mk sample barcode and Illumina barcodes. TruSeq adapter sequences along with Illumina sample barcodes were introduced in two successive PCR steps. The Illumina HiSeq platform was used with custom primers to sequence TCR alpha and beta cDNA libraries. In the original analysis: MiGEC processed the raw reads to extract unique molecular identifiers, while MiXCR was used to determine the CDR3 positions. Recombination models were inferred per individual with the repgenHMM and IGoR tools using an EM algorithm. Shared clonotype analysis was performed with the tcR package in R, normalizing sharing by the product of cloneset sizes. Out-of-frame nonproductive sequences were analyzed to study raw recombination free of thymic and clonal selection effects. TCRdb reprocessed the public reads (quality trimming at Q25 with fastp, clone calling with MiXCR) and kept in-frame beta chains. A single entry per CDR3 protein holds the most common genes and DNA from its merged rows. TCRdb, not the original authors, processed these V and J calls. This sample gives around 550,000 distinct CDR3 sequences in total; approximately 14% of them show up just once. 0.44% of the sample is in the top ten clones.

Every donor was a healthy Caucasian. The twin cohort comprised three pairs of female monozygotic twins, all aged roughly 18 to 30 years. CD4+ and CD8+ T cell populations were isolated with positive isolation kits from Invitrogen. This same sample was also part of a study on yellow fever vaccine responses in identical twins. Taken from the second paper: The authors reported that the T cell response to vaccination in identical twins appeared partly convergent and partly personalized. Focusing on identical twins, the study followed the T cell clones that responded to the vaccine, and did so with precision.

This sequence was found in a woman aged 18 to 35 in good health. Sequencing was carried out using CD4+ T cells sorted from blood.

The nucleotides are TGTGCCAGCAGGCCGAGACTAGCTGGCACTGGGGAGACCCAGTACTTC. This codes for CASRPRLAGTGETQYF. The rearrangement joined TRBV3-1 to TRBJ2-5; 7 nucleotides in the junction match TRBD2. The CDR3 spans 16 residues, from the cysteine through the phenylalanine. Here the CDR3 DNA is all that survives: 48 bases in frame from base 1. The germline V gene (reference sequence) provides CDR1 LGHDT and CDR2 YNNKEL. V is cut back by 6 bases and J by 5 bases, with 15 bases in the junction unmatched.